The 14 T cell receptor beta chains in this list originate from one sample, sequenced in a study of technical replicates of blood from several donors. The table came from immunoSEQ multiplex PCR; TCRdb's copy has only in-frame clones and leaves some out. Of over 85,000 clones in the sample, approximately 96% are singletons; the top ten hold more than 0.3%. Material: T cells isolated from PBMCs. The receptors were gathered from a human donor in good health.

This rearrangement joins TRBV9 to TRBJ2-2; no firm D call. Between the trimmed V and J ends, which lost 0 bases and 5 bases, there was a span of 11 bases. The CDR3 is made up of 15 amino acids. CDR1 is SGDLS and CDR2 is YYNGEE in the germline V gene. The CDR3 DNA reads TGTGCCAGCAGCGTAGGCACAGTTCTAACCGGGGAGCTGTTTTTT. Protein sequence: CASSVGTVLTGELFF.

The V gene is TRBV28, the J gene TRBJ2-7; TRBD2 matches 8 bases. Germline V gene sequence: CDR1 MDHEN, CDR2 SYDVKM. With V trimmed by 2 bases and J by 6 bases, 6 bases remained unmatched. The CDR3 has 14 residues. CDR3: CASSLSGSFSEQYF. For the CDR3, the DNA is TGTGCCAGCAGTTTAAGCGGGAGTTTTTCCGAGCAGTACTTC. Drawing the rest from reference TRBV28 and TRBJ2-7, the complete variable domain is DVKVTQSSRYLVKRTGEKVFLECVQDMDHENMFWYRQDPGLGLRLIYFSYDVKMKEKGDIPEGYSVSREKKERFSLILESASTNQTSMYLCASSLSGSFSEQYFGPGTRLTVT.

The DNA of the CDR3 is TGTGCCAGCAGCGAAATACAGGGGAGGAACACTGAAGCTTTCTTT. It specifies CASSEIQGRNTEAFF. The rearrangement links TRBV7-9 to TRBJ1-1, with TRBD1 matching over 7 bases. There are 15 residues in the CDR3. With V trimmed by 5 bases and J by 1 base, 7 bases remained unmatched. Germline assignment: CDR1 SEHNR and CDR2 FQNEAQ (reference sequence).

The CDR3 coding sequence is TGCGCCAGCAGCCAAGTGATGAGGGACACTGAAGCTTTCTTT. Its protein product is CASSQVMRDTEAFF. The chain joins TRBV4-1 to TRBJ1-1; D ambiguous. CDR1 is MGHRA and CDR2 is YSYEKL in the germline V gene. CDR3 length: 14 residues. The V and J ends lost 1 base and 3 bases respectively, with 9 bases between them.

J is TRBJ1-2 and V is TRBV6-5; D remains unclear. This CDR3 region has 12 residues. Trimming took 6 bases from V and 4 from J, leaving 9 bases between them. CDR1 is MNHEY, CDR2 SVGAGI, per germline. The CDR3 sequence: CASRRDAYGYTF. The CDR3 nucleotides are TGTGCCAGCAGGAGAGATGCCTATGGCTACACCTTC.

V is TRBV7-9 and J is TRBJ2-7, with D hard to call. Per the germline V gene, CDR1 is SEHNR and CDR2 is FQNEAQ (reference sequence). Trimming cost V 4 bases and J 6 bases, with 16 bases left between them. This CDR3 has 14 amino acids. The CDR3, as DNA: TGTGCCAGCAGCTCGCCCCAGGATCTGGGCGAGCAGTACTTC. Its translation is CASSSPQDLGEQYF.

The chain joins TRBV6-4 to TRBJ1-2; D is possibly TRBD1 (6 bases). The V end was cut by 3 bases, the J end by 4 bases, with 9 bases between. The CDR3 is 13 amino acids. Germline V gene lookup returns CDR1 MRHNA and CDR2 SNTAGT. DNA for the CDR3: TGTGCCAGCAGTGAGCAAGGGGGCTATGGCTACACCTTC. Protein: CASSEQGGYGYTF.

The V gene is TRBV2, the J gene TRBJ2-7; D unclear. The V end lost 6 bases, the J end lost 2 bases, and 14 bases lay between the germline ends. The CDR3 consists of 14 residues. Germline assignment: CDR1 SNHLY and CDR2 FYNNEI. The CDR3, as DNA: TGTGCCAGCAGGCCTATTACCTTAACCTACGAGCAGTACTTC. Its protein product is CASRPITLTYEQYF.

The chain recombines TRBV27 with TRBJ2-1; no clear D gene. Germline CDR1 MNHEY, CDR2 SMNVEV (reference sequence). Trimming shortened V by 0 bases and J by 6 bases, and 9 bases separated the two germline ends. This CDR3 comprises 14 residues. The CDR3 here is CASSLSYSRNEQFF. The CDR3 DNA sequence: TGTGCCAGCAGTTTATCCTATAGTCGCAATGAGCAGTTCTTC.

The sample holds one count of this clone. This chain connects TRBV14 to TRBJ2-5, with 13 bases fitting TRBD2. This CDR3 is 14 amino acids long. Unmatched junction bases numbered 5, after V lost 6 bases and J lost 7 bases. Per germline, CDR1 SGHDN and CDR2 FVKESK. For the CDR3, the DNA is TGTGCCAGCAGGAGGACTAGCGGGAGTCTGACCCAGTACTTC. Amino acid sequence: CASRRTSGSLTQYF.

This clone was picked up a small number of times. This chain connects TRBV6-5 to TRBJ2-7; D is possibly TRBD1 (5 bases). With 5 bases removed from V and 11 bases from J, the gap between germline ends came to 19 bases. Looked up from germline, CDR1 is MNHEY and CDR2 is SVGAGI. CDR3 length equals 13 residues. CDR3 region: CASSRLQGKEEYF. For the CDR3, the DNA is TGTGCCAGCAGTCGTCTGCAGGGTAAGGAAGAGTACTTC.

The chain links TRBV7-2 to TRBJ1-4; D remains ambiguous. V was cut by 6 bases and J by 7 bases, with 18 bases left in between. The CDR3 is 15 residues long. Germline V gene data show CDR1 as SGHTA and CDR2 as FQGNSA. The CDR3 is CASSHLSGRAEKLFF. CDR3 nucleotides: TGTGCCAGCAGTCACTTATCGGGAAGGGCTGAAAAACTGTTTTTT.

The gene calls are TRBV5-4 and TRBJ2-3; 9 nucleotides agree with TRBD2. The CDR3 loop spans 17 amino acids. Germline V gives CDR1 SGHNT, CDR2 YYREEE (reference sequence). The V and J ends lost 2 bases and 0 bases, in that order; junction bases with no gene match: 7. The CDR3 loop is CASSFEILAGSTDTQYF. CDR3 coding DNA: TGTGCCAGCAGCTTTGAAATCCTAGCGGGGAGCACAGATACGCAGTATTTT. Drawing the rest from reference TRBV5-4 and TRBJ2-3, the complete variable domain is ETGVTQSPTHLIKTRGQQVTLRCSSQSGHNTVSWYQQALGQGPQFIFQYYREEENGRGNFPPRFSGLQFPNYSSELNVNALELDDSALYLCASSFEILAGSTDTQYFGPGTRLTVL.

The CDR3 reads CASGQGDYEQYF. The CDR3 bases are TGTGCCTCAGGACAGGGGGACTACGAGCAGTACTTC. This rearrangement joins TRBV30 to TRBJ2-7; 10 bases line up with TRBD1. CDR1 and CDR2 from the germline V gene are GTSNPN and SVGIG (reference sequence). Trimming cost V 7 bases and J 3 bases; bases outside gene matches: 3. The CDR3 is 12 residues long.